This TCR beta chain derives from a study of blood T cell repertoires in COVID-19. Participant-reported clinical history was the basis for cohort assignment. CDR1 is WNHNN, CDR2 SYGVQD, per germline (reference sequence). V was clipped by 3 bases and J by 6 bases, with 8 bases between them. CDR3 length: 13 amino acids. Original methodology: Reference gene primer amplification yielded estimated nucleated cell counts. Here immunoSEQ multiplex PCR was the method, and the copy in TCRdb shows in-frame clones only, minus some. The DNA was the basis for D and trimming; V, J and clone size are from that table. The top ten clones hold 1.1% of a sample with 250,000 to 300,000 clones, approximately 90% of them seen once.

Sequenced sample: PBMCs or T cells enriched from blood (not recorded which). This chain joins TRBV10-1 and TRBJ2-2; tentatively, D is TRBD1 (5 bases). This receptor was taken from a woman in her 30s who had recovered from COVID-19. The CDR3 spells CASSDPRAGELFF. The CDR3 DNA sequence: TGCGCCAGCAGTGACCCCAGGGCCGGGGAGCTGTTTTTT.